The 25 T cell receptor beta chains given below trace back to one sample, sequenced in a study of blood T cells in healthy people across ages. Together with a sample-barcoded 5' primer, a J-beta primer mix was included in a second PCR lasting about 7 to 11 cycles. TCRdb used MiXCR to reprocess the 5' RACE reads, holding one entry per CDR3 protein. The repertoire consists of about 590,000 distinct CDR3 sequences, with 25% to 30% occurring once and the leading ten covering 15% to 19%. Sequencing used blood. These receptors were collected from a woman over 75 in good health.

This clonotype was observed at least ten times. The V gene is TRBV6-1, the J gene TRBJ2-7, with TRBD2 matching over 10 bases. The CDR3 contains 14 residues. Trimming took 7 bases from V and 4 from J; bases not matched to a gene: 7. Germline loops: CDR1 MNHNS, CDR2 SASEGT. In DNA form, the CDR3 reads TGTGCCAGCACGCGGCAGCGGGGGGGTTACGAGCAGTACTTC. Its protein product is CASTRQRGGYEQYF.

This clonotype was observed at least ten times. The chain uses TRBV20-1 and TRBJ2-1, with 10 bases aligning to TRBD1. J lost 5 bases, V lost 6 bases, and 4 bases had no gene match. This CDR3 spans 13 amino acids. Germline V gives CDR1 DFQATT, CDR2 SNEGSKA (reference sequence). The DNA for the CDR3 is TGCAGTGCCGAGACAGGGGGCAACAATGAGCAGTTCTTC. Protein sequence: CSAETGGNNEQFF.

Turning to this clonotype: A read error may explain this, as a much larger clone is one base away. The V and J genes are TRBV5-1 and TRBJ1-6; no definite D call. Germline lookup yields CDR1 SGHRS and CDR2 YFSETQ. CDR3 size: 15 residues. CDR3 in amino acids: CASSVDGGFESPRHF. CDR3 DNA: TGCGCCAGCAGCGTGGATGGAGGATTCGAATCACCCCGCCACTTT. The entire variable domain, with the rest obtained from reference TRBV5-1 and TRBJ1-6, is as follows: KAGVTQTPRYLIKTRGQQVTLSCSPISGHRSVSWYQQTPGQGLQFLFEYFSETQRNKGNFPGRFSGRQFSNSRSEMNVSTLELGDSALYLCASSVDGGFESPRHFGNGTRLTVT.

The rearrangement links TRBV7-8 to TRBJ2-7; D remains unclear. TRBJ2-5 explains the end of the DNA better; the J call may be wrong. CDR1 and CDR2 from the germline V gene are SGHVS and FQNEAQ. The CDR3 totals 12 residues. CDR3 protein: CASSQPYETQYF. DNA of the CDR3: TGTGCCAGCAGCCAACCCTATGAGACCCAGTACTTC.

With respect to this clonotype: The germline gene is not matched at one end of the junction; a read error may be the cause. V usage is TRBV12-3 or TRBV12-4 and J usage is TRBJ2-1; maybe TRBD2 (5 bases). This CDR3 is built from 13 residues. This CDR3 is CASSLEGLSEQFF. The CDR3, as DNA: TGTGCCAGCAGCTTAGAAGGACTGAGTGAGCAGTTCTTC.

This clonotype was seen only a few times. The CDR3 sequence: CASSSAGGGSYEQYF. The CDR3 nucleotides are TGTGCCAGCAGTTCAGCGGGAGGTGGATCCTACGAGCAGTACTTC. The chain links TRBV12-3 or TRBV12-4 to TRBJ2-7; 9 bases agree with TRBD2. Unmatched junction bases numbered 5, after V lost 4 bases and J lost 1 base. The CDR3 is 15 amino acids.

In this sample, this clonotype turned up a few times. The V and J genes are TRBV9 and TRBJ1-1, with D tentatively TRBD1 (5 bases). The germline V gene has CDR1 SGDLS and CDR2 YYNGEE. This CDR3 has 15 amino acids. V was pared by 3 bases and J by 4 bases, with 16 bases between. The CDR3 DNA reads TGTGCCAGCAGCGCCGGGGCCGGAGCTAGCACTGAAGCTTTCTTT. As protein: CASSAGAGASTEAFF.

At least ten counts were recorded for this clonotype. V is TRBV29-1 and J is TRBJ1-2; D uncertain. Germline values: CDR1 SQVTM, CDR2 ANQGSEA. The CDR3 consists of 13 residues. V was clipped by 7 bases and J by 2 bases, with 14 bases between them. CDR3 coding DNA: TGCAGCGGGCAGACACTGCCAAACTATGGCTACACCTTC. Translation: CSGQTLPNYGYTF.

This clonotype came up many times. The V call is TRBV7-3, the J call TRBJ1-6, with D possibly TRBD1 on 6 matching bases. Trimming stripped 4 bases from V and 10 bases from J, with 17 bases between. CDR1 is SGHTA, CDR2 FQGTGA, per germline. CDR3 size: 15 residues. The CDR3 here is CASSYLGAGESPLHF. The CDR3 bases are TGTGCCAGCAGCTACCTAGGGGCAGGGGAATCACCCCTCCACTTT.

This chain uses TRBV6-1 with TRBJ2-1; weak D call: TRBD2 (5 bases). Between the trimmed V and J ends, which lost 2 bases and 9 bases, there was a span of 11 bases. CDR1 and CDR2 from the germline V gene are MNHNS and SASEGT. There are 13 residues in the CDR3. CDR3: CASSERGRGEQFF. The CDR3 DNA reads as TGTGCCAGCAGTGAAAGAGGACGGGGTGAGCAGTTCTTC.

The V gene is TRBV30, the J gene TRBJ1-5, with 8 bases matching TRBD1. CDR1 and CDR2 (germline): GTSNPN, SVGIG (reference sequence). CDR3 length: 14 amino acids. V shed 1 base, J shed 4 bases, and the junction held 3 bases outside the gene matches. The CDR3 sequence: CAWSATGGNQPQHF. CDR3 nucleotide sequence: TGTGCCTGGAGTGCCACAGGGGGAAATCAGCCCCAGCATTTT.

This clonotype has just a few counts. The chain carries TRBV28 and TRBJ1-1; possibly TRBD1 for D (5 bases). This CDR3 spans 18 amino acids. V lost 1 base to trimming and J lost 0 bases, with 18 bases between them. Germline CDR1 is MDHEN and CDR2 is SYDVKM. The CDR3 is CASSLFGGAGRMNTEAFF. Here the CDR3 DNA reads TGTGCCAGCAGTTTATTTGGTGGGGCAGGGAGAATGAACACTGAAGCTTTCTTT. The variable domain in full, completed from reference TRBV28 and TRBJ1-1, reads DVKVTQSSRYLVKRTGEKVFLECVQDMDHENMFWYRQDPGLGLRLIYFSYDVKMKEKGDIPEGYSVSREKKERFSLILESASTNQTSMYLCASSLFGGAGRMNTEAFFGQGTRLTVV.

The rearrangement links TRBV7-2 to TRBJ1-2; no firm D call. The CDR3 runs 13 residues. The germline gives CDR1 SGHTA, CDR2 FQGNSA. V was cut by 5 bases and J by 7 bases, with 14 bases left in between. The CDR3 region has the DNA TGTGCCAGCAGCCCCAGACTACTCCCTGGCTACACCTTC. Translating gives CASSPRLLPGYTF.

The genes are TRBV29-1 and TRBJ2-7, with 7 bases fitting TRBD2. Germline V gene sequence: CDR1 SQVTM, CDR2 ANQGSEA. The trim removed 4 bases at V and 2 bases at J, leaving 8 bases unmatched. CDR3 size: 14 residues. CDR3 sequence: CSVVGGGGTYEQYF. The DNA for the CDR3 is TGCAGCGTTGTGGGGGGGGGTGGTACCTACGAGCAGTACTTC.

At least ten counts were recorded for this clonotype. The chain uses TRBV20-1 and TRBJ2-7, with 11 nucleotides matching TRBD1. In germline, CDR1 is DFQATT, CDR2 SNEGSKA (reference sequence). Trimming removed 3 bases from V and 5 bases from J; junction bases left unmatched: 6. This CDR3 spans 14 amino acids. The CDR3 reads CSASGTGGRNEQYF. The CDR3 coding sequence is TGCAGTGCTAGTGGGACAGGGGGTCGAAACGAGCAGTACTTC.

This clonotype showed up many times. CDR3 sequence (DNA): TGTGCCAGCAGTGACTCGCATGGGACGGGGGCTGGCTACACCTTC. The encoded protein is CASSDSHGTGAGYTF. The genes are TRBV6-4 and TRBJ1-2; D might be TRBD1 (6 bases). Germline CDR1 reads MRHNA; CDR2 reads SNTAGT. Trimming left V 0 bases short and J 7 bases short, with 15 bases between. The CDR3 runs to 15 residues.

This clonotype appeared many times. J is TRBJ2-1 and V is TRBV2; 14 bases match TRBD2. With 0 bases clipped from V and 6 bases from J, the junction kept 7 bases outside the gene matches. Per the germline V gene, CDR1 is SNHLY and CDR2 is FYNNEI. The CDR3 extends over 18 amino acids. The CDR3 bases are TGTGCCAGCAGTGAAGCGCTTCTTGGGACTAGCGGGGGCAATGAGCAGTTCTTC. It translates to CASSEALLGTSGGNEQFF. The variable domain in full, completed from reference TRBV2 and TRBJ2-1, reads EPEVTQTPSHQVTQMGQEVILRCVPISNHLYFYWYRQILGQKVEFLVSFYNNEISEKSEIFDDQFSVERPDGSNFTLKIRSTKLEDSAMYFCASSEALLGTSGGNEQFFGPGTRLTVL.

This sequence joins TRBV27 and TRBJ1-4; 10 nucleotides match TRBD1. The V gene end was trimmed by 6 bases and the J gene end by 8 bases; junction bases not matched to a gene: 3. Germline lookup yields CDR1 MNHEY and CDR2 SMNVEV (reference sequence). CDR3 size: 13 residues. The CDR3 reads CASSGTGDEKLFF. CDR3 DNA sequence: TGTGCCAGCAGCGGGACAGGGGACGAAAAACTGTTTTTT.

This clonotype was counted ten times or more. V gene TRBV28 combines with J gene TRBJ2-1, with 10 positions matching TRBD2. CDR3 length equals 15 residues. Germline V gives CDR1 MDHEN, CDR2 SYDVKM. J gave up 5 bases and V 4 bases, and 5 bases lay outside the gene matches. In nucleotides, the CDR3 is TGTGCCAGCAGTTCCGGACTAGCGGACGACAATGAGCAGTTCTTC. This sequence encodes CASSSGLADDNEQFF.

Comments on this clonotype: This may come from a read error, since a much larger clone is one base off. The rearrangement joins TRBV15 to TRBJ2-3, with D tentatively TRBD1 or TRBD2 (6 bases each). This CDR3 region has 16 residues. Germline V gene data show CDR1 as LNHNV and CDR2 as YYDKDF (reference sequence). CDR3 in DNA: TGTGCCACCAGCAGCGGGGGCGGATCTGGCACAGGTACGCAGTATTTT. Translation gives CATSSGGGSGTGTQYF.

Here the CDR3 reads CASSFALNEQFF. The DNA of the CDR3 is TGTGCCAGCAGCTTCGCGCTCAATGAGCAGTTCTTC. This sequence joins TRBV7-2 and TRBJ2-1; D not certain. CDR1 SGHTA and CDR2 FQGNSA come from the germline V gene. This CDR3 contains 12 residues. Trimming pared 3 bases from V and 6 bases from J, leaving 6 bases between.

There are many counts of this clonotype. The chain couples TRBV6-6 to TRBJ2-5, with 7 bases identical to TRBD1. The ends lost 7 bases at V and 5 bases at J; junction bases unmatched: 10. Germline V gene sequence: CDR1 MNHNY, CDR2 SVGAGI (reference sequence). This CDR3 spans 14 amino acids. CDR3 sequence: CASTGTAEEETQYF. DNA for the CDR3: TGTGCCAGCACCGGGACAGCGGAAGAGGAGACCCAGTACTTC.

The V call is TRBV19, the J call TRBJ1-2; D remains unclear. The CDR3 consists of 15 residues. Trimming cost V 4 bases and J 4 bases, with 16 bases left between them. Germline CDR1 is LNHDA and CDR2 is SQIVND (reference sequence). The CDR3 spells CASSRAGRNGYGYTF. The CDR3 coding sequence is TGTGCCAGTAGTAGGGCCGGACGGAACGGCTATGGCTACACCTTC.

The chain's CDR3 is CASSPYRDPLSGANVLTF. In DNA form, the CDR3 reads TGTGCCAGCAGCCCATACAGGGACCCTCTCTCTGGGGCCAACGTCCTGACTTTC. The chain employs TRBV13 and TRBJ2-6; TRBD1 is a possible D gene (6 bases). V gave up 5 bases and J gave up 0 bases, with 17 bases separating them. In germline, CDR1 is PRHDT, CDR2 FYEKMQ (reference sequence). The CDR3 extends over 18 amino acids.

The chain couples TRBV6-1 to TRBJ2-3; 14 bases are a match to TRBD2. CDR1 MNHNS and CDR2 SASEGT come from the germline V gene. This CDR3 has 15 amino acids. The V segment lost 3 bases and the J segment 9 bases; nucleotides outside the gene matches: 5. Here the CDR3 reads CASSDAGLAGVTQYF. The CDR3 DNA follows: TGTGCCAGCAGTGATGCGGGACTAGCGGGGGTAACGCAGTATTTT.